This T cell receptor (beta chain) is from a study of blood T cells in healthy people across ages (dated by TCRdb to between 2014 and 2017). With respect to the entire study: In model experiments, roughly one uniquely barcoded TCR beta cDNA molecule per two T cells was captured by template switching. To track age-related changes in TCR beta repertoire diversity, the study relied on deep sequencing normalized with unique cDNA molecular identifiers. Two additional independent replicas of 1 million unique cDNA reads from the same blood draw were analyzed for two donors (one aged 18 to 30 and one aged 80 or older). The donors were split into four age groups: young (average 16 years), middle-aged (around 40), aged (over 55) and long-lived (over 80). To avoid experimental bias, donors of different ages were spread randomly across the sequencing lanes.

The approximately 40 donors, aged about 6 to 95 years, were systemically healthy Caucasian individuals from Russia. Each donor gave around 9.9 milliliters of peripheral blood, collected into EDTA-treated Vacutainer tubes. Ficoll-Paque density-gradient centrifugation was used to isolate PBMCs, with at least 7 million per sample. Total RNA, at least 6 micrograms per sample, was extracted from PBMCs with Trizol reagent. The percentages of naive CD45RAhigh/CD27high T cells were determined by flow cytometry on a PBMC aliquot from every donor. In its sample, this clonotype was seen a few times. The antigen it binds to is not known. No much larger clone is present one base from it, and per-base qualities are unavailable. The paper's findings and limits, for the study overall: The long-lived group showed more naive CD4+ T cells, fewer expanded clones and increased TCR diversity than the aged group, suggesting age selection. A strong correlation was found between observed TCR beta diversity and the percentage of naive T cells measured by flow cytometry. As age increased, observed TCR beta diversity per million T cells dropped in a roughly linear way, and a significant reduction was already evident by age roughly 36. Because profiling used bulk unsorted PBMCs, naive and antigen-experienced compartments could not be compared conclusively. Because donor CMV infection status was unknown, age-related changes in expanded clonotypes were potentially confounded. Total diversity estimates from one million sequenced T cells were considered lower bounds and underestimates.

V lost 5 bases and J lost 4 bases, and the count of bases not matched to a germline gene is 3. From cysteine to phenylalanine, the CDR3 is 13 amino acids long. Kept here is only the CDR3 DNA, which spans 39 bases and is read in frame from base 1. The germline V gene yields MDHEN for CDR1 and SYDVKM for CDR2. Libraries were constructed by 5' RACE. These reads were obtained on an Illumina HiSeq 2500. A second PCR of about 6 to 12 cycles was performed with a sample-barcoded 5' primer and a J-beta primer mix. A template-switch 5' adaptor carrying 12 random nucleotides introduced a unique molecular identifier onto each TCR beta cDNA molecule. Each sample yielded at least 3 million CDR3-containing paired-end reads. The Mint cDNA synthesis kit, primed by a TRBC-specific oligonucleotide, was used to synthesize first-strand cDNA from all RNA. Following uracil-DNA glycosylase treatment, a first 18-cycle PCR with universal primers M1SS and BC2_uni_R was performed on all cDNA. On the study's bioinformatics: For normalization, 1 million high-quality reads were randomly selected from each sample, with every read carrying a distinct molecular identifier. Instead of being binned into consensus sequences, reads with shared molecular identifiers were discarded. MiTCR, run with a Q25 quality threshold and the strictest error-elimination algorithm, handled CDR3 identification, clonotype clustering and error correction. A nonparametric unseen species model using Euler transformation provided a lower-bound estimate of total TCR beta diversity. TCRdb reran the public reads through fastp at Q25 and MiXCR, keeping productive beta chains. One record per CDR3 amino acid sequence lists the most common genes and DNA. The V and J calls were not made by the authors but by TCRdb's processing. This sample gives around 690,000 distinct CDR3 sequences in total; around 54% of them show up just once. The leading ten clones occupy 35% to 40% of the sample.

The chain couples TRBV28 to TRBJ1-2; TRBD1 fits 8 bases in the junction. Sequenced: blood. The clonotype originates from a man in his 60s in good health. The CDR3 has the sequence CASSGGQAYGYTF. DNA sequence: TGTGCCAGCAGTGGGGGACAGGCCTATGGCTACACCTTC.